This T cell receptor (beta chain) was observed in a study of blood T cell repertoires in COVID-19. As for the study in general: There were acute and convalescent COVID-19 samples, and they came from the United States, Italy and Spain. In each case, the material was cDNA or gDNA derived from T cells, B-cell-depleted T cells, or PBMCs.

As handled by the study authors: From reference gene primer amplification, estimates of nucleated cell counts were derived. Sequenced by immunoSEQ multiplex PCR; TCRdb stores in-frame clones only, minus some. That table is the source of V, J and clone size, and D and trimming were worked out from the DNA. The table records roughly 300,000 clones, 81% of them present only once. This clone was observed a few times. The length of the CDR3 is 15 residues. The V end was cut by 6 bases, the J end by 9 bases, with 18 bases between. CDR1 and CDR2 (germline): MNHEY, SMNVEV (reference sequence). This clonotype was sampled from a woman in her fifties or sixties with active or convalescent COVID-19. The sequenced material came from peripheral blood. The chain links TRBV27 to TRBJ1-6; no firm D call. CDR3: CASSLRGGIVSPLHF. Here the CDR3 DNA reads TGTGCCAGCAGCCTAAGAGGAGGGATCGTTTCACCCCTCCACTTT.